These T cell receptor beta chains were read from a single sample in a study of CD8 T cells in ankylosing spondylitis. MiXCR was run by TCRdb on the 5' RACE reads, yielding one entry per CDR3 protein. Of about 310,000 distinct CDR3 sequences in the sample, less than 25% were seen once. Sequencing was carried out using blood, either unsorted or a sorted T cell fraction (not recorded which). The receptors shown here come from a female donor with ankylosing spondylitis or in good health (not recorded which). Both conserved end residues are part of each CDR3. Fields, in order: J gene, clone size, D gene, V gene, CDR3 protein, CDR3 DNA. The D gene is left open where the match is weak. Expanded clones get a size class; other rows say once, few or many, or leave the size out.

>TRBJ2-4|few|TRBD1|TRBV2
CASRAASPGDREKNIQYF
TGTGCCAGCAGGGCGGCTTCCCCCGGCGACAGGGAGAAAAACATTCAGTACTTC
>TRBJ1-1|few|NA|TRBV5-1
CASSPPGRGAEAFF
TGCGCCAGCAGCCCTCCTGGGAGGGGCGCTGAAGCTTTCTTT
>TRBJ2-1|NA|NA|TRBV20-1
CSANLVTEQFF
TGCAGTGCAAACTTAGTTACTGAGCAGTTCTTC
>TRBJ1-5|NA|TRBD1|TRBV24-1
CATYLRDRGINQPQHF
TGTGCCACTTATCTGAGGGACAGGGGAATTAATCAGCCCCAGCATTTT
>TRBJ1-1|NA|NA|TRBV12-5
CASGLKREGGTEAFF
TGTGCTAGTGGTTTAAAAAGGGAAGGGGGCACTGAAGCTTTCTTT
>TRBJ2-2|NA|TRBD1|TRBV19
CASRPTGGSGELFF
TGTGCCAGTAGACCGACAGGGGGCTCCGGGGAGCTGTTTTTT
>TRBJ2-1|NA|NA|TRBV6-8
CASSYLGPAYNEQFF
TGTGCCAGCAGTTACCTAGGACCCGCCTACAATGAGCAGTTCTTC
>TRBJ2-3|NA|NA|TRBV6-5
CASSYGRLRGSADTQYF
TGTGCCAGCAGTTACGGCCGTTTAAGGGGAAGCGCAGATACGCAGTATTTT
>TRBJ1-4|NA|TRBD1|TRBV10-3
CATRDSRTNEKLFF
TGTGCCACCCGGGACAGCCGGACTAATGAAAAACTGTTTTTT
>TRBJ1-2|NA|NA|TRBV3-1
CASSQSYTGRNYGYTF
TGTGCCAGCAGCCAATCTTATACAGGGAGGAACTATGGCTACACCTTC
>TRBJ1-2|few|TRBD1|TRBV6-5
CASSYSDRGFLSYTF
TGTGCCAGCAGTTACTCCGACAGGGGGTTCCTCAGCTACACCTTC
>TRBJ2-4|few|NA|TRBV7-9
CASSLTRAENIQYF
TGTGCCAGCAGCTTGACCAGGGCCGAAAACATTCAGTACTTC
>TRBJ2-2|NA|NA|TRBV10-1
CASSSGDTGELFF
TGCGCCAGCAGTAGCGGAGACACCGGGGAGCTGTTTTTT
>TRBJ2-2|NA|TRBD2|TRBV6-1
CASRSVTSGIVKTGELFF
TGTGCCAGCAGATCAGTGACTAGCGGGATAGTAAAAACCGGGGAGCTGTTTTTT
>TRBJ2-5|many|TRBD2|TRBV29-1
CSVEDLGLAGQETQYF
TGCAGCGTTGAAGATCTGGGGCTAGCGGGACAAGAGACCCAGTACTTC
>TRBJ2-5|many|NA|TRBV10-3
CATRGGWRNLQETQYF
TGTGCCACAAGAGGGGGGTGGAGAAACCTCCAAGAGACCCAGTACTTC
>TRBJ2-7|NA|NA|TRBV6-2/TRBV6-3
CASSYSQVGFSEQYF
TGTGCCAGCAGTTACTCCCAGGTGGGATTCAGCGAGCAGTACTTC
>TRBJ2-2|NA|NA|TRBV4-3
CASSHFTGELFF
TGCGCCAGCAGCCATTTCACCGGGGAGCTGTTTTTT
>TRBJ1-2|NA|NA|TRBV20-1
CSARKGTEFGGYTF
TGCAGTGCTAGAAAAGGGACGGAGTTTGGGGGCTACACCTTC
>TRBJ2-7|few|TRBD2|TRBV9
CASSVQAGVGEQYF
TGTGCCAGCAGCGTACAAGCGGGAGTGGGCGAGCAGTACTTC
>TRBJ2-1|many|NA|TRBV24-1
CATSDLGGNEQFF
TGTGCCACCAGTGATTTGGGCGGCAATGAGCAGTTCTTC
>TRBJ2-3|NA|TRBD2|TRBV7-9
CASGLSAGGPIDTQYF
TGTGCCAGCGGGTTATCAGCGGGAGGGCCGATAGATACGCAGTATTTT
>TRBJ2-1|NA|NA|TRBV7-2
CASSLQARRNEQFF
TGTGCCAGCAGCTTGCAGGCCCGTCGGAATGAGCAGTTCTTC
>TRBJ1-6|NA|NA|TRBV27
CASMAVQGSPLHF
TGTGCCAGCATGGCGGTTCAGGGTTCACCCCTCCACTTT
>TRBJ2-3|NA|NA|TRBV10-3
CAISESTTWSTDTQYF
TGTGCCATCAGTGAGTCTACTACATGGAGCACAGATACGCAGTATTTT